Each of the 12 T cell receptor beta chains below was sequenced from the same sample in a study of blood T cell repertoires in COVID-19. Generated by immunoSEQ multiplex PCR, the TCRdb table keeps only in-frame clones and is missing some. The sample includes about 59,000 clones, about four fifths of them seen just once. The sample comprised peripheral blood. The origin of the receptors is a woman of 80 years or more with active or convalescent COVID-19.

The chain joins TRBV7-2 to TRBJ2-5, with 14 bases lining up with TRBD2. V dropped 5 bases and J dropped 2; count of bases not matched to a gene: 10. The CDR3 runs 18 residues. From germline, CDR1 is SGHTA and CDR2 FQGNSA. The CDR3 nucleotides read TGTGCCAGCAGCACGGGACTAGCGGGGGCCCCGGGGCAAGAGACCCAGTACTTC. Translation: CASSTGLAGAPGQETQYF.

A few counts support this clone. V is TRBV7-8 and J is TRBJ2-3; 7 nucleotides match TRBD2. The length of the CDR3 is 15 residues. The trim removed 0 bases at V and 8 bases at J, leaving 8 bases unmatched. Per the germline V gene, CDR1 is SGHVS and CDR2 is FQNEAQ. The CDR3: CASSLAGGGRGTQYF. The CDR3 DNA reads TGTGCCAGCAGCTTAGCAGGAGGAGGGAGGGGTACGCAGTATTTT.

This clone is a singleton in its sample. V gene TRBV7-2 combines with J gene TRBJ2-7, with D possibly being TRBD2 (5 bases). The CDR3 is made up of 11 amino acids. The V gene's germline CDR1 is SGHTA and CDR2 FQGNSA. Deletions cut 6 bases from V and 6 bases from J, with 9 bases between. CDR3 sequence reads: CASSTGGEQYF. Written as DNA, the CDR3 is TGTGCCAGCAGTACCGGAGGCGAGCAGTACTTC.

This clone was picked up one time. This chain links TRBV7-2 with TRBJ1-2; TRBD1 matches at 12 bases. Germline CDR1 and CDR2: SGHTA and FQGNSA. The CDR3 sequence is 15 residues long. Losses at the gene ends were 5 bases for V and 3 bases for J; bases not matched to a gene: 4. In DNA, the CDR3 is TGTGCCAGCAGCGGGACAGGGGGCGGGTACTATGGCTACACCTTC. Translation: CASSGTGGGYYGYTF.

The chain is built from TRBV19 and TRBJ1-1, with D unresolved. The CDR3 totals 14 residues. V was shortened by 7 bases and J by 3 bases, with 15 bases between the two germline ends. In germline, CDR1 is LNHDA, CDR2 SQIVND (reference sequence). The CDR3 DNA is TGTGCCAGTATGGACGCGGGGTTGTACACTGAAGCTTTCTTT. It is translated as CASMDAGLYTEAFF.

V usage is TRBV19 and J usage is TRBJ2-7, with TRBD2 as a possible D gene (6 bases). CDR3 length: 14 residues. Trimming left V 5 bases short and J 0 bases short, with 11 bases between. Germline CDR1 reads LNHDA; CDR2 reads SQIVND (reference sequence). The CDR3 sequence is CASSLAVSSYEQYF. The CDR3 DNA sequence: TGTGCCAGTAGTTTAGCGGTTAGCTCCTACGAGCAGTACTTC.

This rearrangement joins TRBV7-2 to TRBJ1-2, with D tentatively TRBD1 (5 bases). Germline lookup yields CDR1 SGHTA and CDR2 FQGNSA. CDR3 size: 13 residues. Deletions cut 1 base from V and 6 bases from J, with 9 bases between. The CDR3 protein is CASSLVRGNGYTF. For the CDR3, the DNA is TGTGCCAGCAGCTTAGTAAGGGGCAATGGCTACACCTTC.

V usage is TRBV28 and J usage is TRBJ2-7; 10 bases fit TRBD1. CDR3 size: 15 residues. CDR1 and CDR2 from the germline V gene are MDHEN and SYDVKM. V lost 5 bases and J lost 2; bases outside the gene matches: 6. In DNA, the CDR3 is TGTGCCAGCAGTCCGGACAGGGGGACCACCTACGAGCAGTACTTC. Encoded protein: CASSPDRGTTYEQYF.

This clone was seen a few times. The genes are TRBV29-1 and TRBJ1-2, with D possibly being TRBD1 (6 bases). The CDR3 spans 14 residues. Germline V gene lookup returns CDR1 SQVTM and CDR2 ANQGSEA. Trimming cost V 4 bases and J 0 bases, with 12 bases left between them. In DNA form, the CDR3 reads TGCAGCGTTGGGGGGCAGGGCCCTAACTATGGCTACACCTTC. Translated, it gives CSVGGQGPNYGYTF.

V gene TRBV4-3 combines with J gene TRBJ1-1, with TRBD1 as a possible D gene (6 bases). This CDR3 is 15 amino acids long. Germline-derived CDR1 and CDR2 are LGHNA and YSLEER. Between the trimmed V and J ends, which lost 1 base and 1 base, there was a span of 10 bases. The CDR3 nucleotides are TGCGCCAGCAGCCAAGTCCTGACAGGGAACACTGAAGCTTTCTTT. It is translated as CASSQVLTGNTEAFF.

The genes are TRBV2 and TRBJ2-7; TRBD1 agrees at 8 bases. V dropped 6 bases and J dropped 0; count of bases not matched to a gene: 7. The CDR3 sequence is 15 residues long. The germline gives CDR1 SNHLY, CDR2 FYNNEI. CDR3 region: CASSSGTGFSYEQYF. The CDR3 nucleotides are TGTGCCAGCAGCTCCGGGACAGGCTTCTCCTACGAGCAGTACTTC.

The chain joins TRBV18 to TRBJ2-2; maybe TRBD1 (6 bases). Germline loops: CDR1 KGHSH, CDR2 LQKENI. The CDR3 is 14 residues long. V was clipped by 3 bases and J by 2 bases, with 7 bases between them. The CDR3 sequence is CASSPDRNTGELFF. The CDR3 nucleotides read TGTGCCAGCTCACCGGACAGAAACACCGGGGAGCTGTTTTTT.